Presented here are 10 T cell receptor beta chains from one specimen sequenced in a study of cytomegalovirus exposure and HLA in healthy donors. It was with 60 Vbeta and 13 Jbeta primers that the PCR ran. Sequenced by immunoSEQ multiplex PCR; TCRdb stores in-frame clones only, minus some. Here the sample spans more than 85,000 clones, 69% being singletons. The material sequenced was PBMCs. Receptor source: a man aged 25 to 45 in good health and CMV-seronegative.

CDR3 DNA sequence: TGTGCCAGCAGCGTAGCTCCGGACAGGGCTGCAGATACGCAGTATTTT. This gives the protein CASSVAPDRAADTQYF. The chain employs TRBV9 and TRBJ2-3, with 8 bases aligning to TRBD1. Germline V gene data show CDR1 as SGDLS and CDR2 as YYNGEE. Trimming cost V 0 bases and J 4 bases; bases outside gene matches: 7. This CDR3 spans 16 amino acids.

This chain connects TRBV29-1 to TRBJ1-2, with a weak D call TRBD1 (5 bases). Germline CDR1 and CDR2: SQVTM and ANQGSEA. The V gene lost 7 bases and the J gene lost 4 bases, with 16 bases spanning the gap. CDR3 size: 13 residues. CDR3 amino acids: CSARGASIYGYTF. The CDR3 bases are TGCAGCGCCCGCGGGGCATCGATCTATGGCTACACCTTC.

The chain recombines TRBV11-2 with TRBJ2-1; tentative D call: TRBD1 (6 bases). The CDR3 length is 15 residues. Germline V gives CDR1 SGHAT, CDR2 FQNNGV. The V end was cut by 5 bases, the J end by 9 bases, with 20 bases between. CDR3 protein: CASSAGTGLSGEQFF. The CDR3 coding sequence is TGTGCCAGCAGCGCAGGTACAGGGCTTTCGGGTGAGCAGTTCTTC.

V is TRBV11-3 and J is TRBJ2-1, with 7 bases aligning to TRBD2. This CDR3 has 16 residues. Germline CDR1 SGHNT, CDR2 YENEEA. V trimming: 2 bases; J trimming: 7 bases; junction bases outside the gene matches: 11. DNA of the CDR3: TGTGCCAGCAGCTTAAGTGGGGAGGGCCTCGGGAATGAGCAGTTCTTC. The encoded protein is CASSLSGEGLGNEQFF.

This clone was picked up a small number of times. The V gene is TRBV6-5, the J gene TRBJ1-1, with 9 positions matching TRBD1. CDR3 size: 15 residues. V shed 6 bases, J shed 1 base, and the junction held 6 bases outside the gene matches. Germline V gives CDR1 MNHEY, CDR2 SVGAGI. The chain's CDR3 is CASRYTGGRNTEAFF. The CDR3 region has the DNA TGTGCCAGCAGATATACAGGGGGCCGGAACACTGAAGCTTTCTTT.

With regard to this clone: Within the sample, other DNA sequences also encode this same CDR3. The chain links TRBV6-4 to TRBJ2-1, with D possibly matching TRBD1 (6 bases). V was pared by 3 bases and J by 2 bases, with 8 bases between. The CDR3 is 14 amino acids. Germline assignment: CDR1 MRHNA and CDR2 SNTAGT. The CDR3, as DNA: TGTGCCAGCAGTGAACAGGGAACCTACAATGAGCAGTTCTTC. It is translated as CASSEQGTYNEQFF.

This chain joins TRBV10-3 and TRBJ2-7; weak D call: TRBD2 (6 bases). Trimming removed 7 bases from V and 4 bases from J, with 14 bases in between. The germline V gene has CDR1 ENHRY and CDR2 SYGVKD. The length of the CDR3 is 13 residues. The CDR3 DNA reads TGTGCCATCATGCGACTAGGAGGGTACGAGCAGTACTTC. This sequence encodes CAIMRLGGYEQYF.

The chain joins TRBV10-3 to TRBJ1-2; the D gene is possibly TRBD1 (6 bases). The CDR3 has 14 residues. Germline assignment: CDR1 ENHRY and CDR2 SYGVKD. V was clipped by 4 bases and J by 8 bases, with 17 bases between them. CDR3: CAISVISDRVGYTF. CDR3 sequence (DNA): TGTGCCATCAGTGTAATCTCGGACAGAGTAGGCTACACCTTC.

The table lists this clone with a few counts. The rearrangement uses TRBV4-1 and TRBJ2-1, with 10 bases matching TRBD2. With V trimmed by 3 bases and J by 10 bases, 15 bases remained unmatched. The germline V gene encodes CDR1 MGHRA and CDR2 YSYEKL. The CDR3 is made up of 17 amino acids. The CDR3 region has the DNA TGCGCCAGCAGCCAGGGGCTAGCGGGAGTTTATTCCAAGGAGCAGTTCTTC. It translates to CASSQGLAGVYSKEQFF.

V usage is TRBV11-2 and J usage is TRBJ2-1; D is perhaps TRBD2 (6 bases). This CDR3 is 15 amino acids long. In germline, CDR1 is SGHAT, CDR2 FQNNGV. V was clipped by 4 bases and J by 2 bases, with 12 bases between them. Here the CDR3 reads CASSSLAVTYNEQFF. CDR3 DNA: TGTGCCAGCAGCTCATTAGCGGTGACCTACAATGAGCAGTTCTTC.